What follows are 32 T cell receptor beta chains derived from one specimen sequenced in a study of T cells in Graves' hyperthyroidism and ophthalmopathy. TCR beta CDR3 regions were amplified from RNA transcripts. The HTBI primer set drove a first-round RT-PCR of the TCR CDR3. One entry per CDR3 protein results from TCRdb running MiXCR on the multiplex PCR reads. The table has approximately 520,000 distinct CDR3 sequences, about 20% seen once. Sequenced material: blood. These receptors all stem from a man aged 18 to 29 with Graves' hyperthyroidism.

This clonotype was detected ten times or more. This may be a read error, as it is one base from a much larger clone. The rearrangement links TRBV6-1 to TRBJ2-7, with D perhaps TRBD1 (5 bases). The CDR3 has 14 residues. The germline gives CDR1 MNHNS, CDR2 SASEGT. CDR3 in DNA: TGTGCCAGCAGTGACAGGGCAGCGTCCTGCGAGCAGTACTTC. Translating gives CASSDRAASCEQYF.

This chain uses TRBV14 with TRBJ2-2; D is undetermined. The CDR3 extends over 15 amino acids. The V gene lost 0 bases and the J gene lost 3 bases, with 8 bases spanning the gap. Germline V lookup: CDR1 SGHDN, CDR2 FVKESK. For the CDR3, the DNA is TGTGCCAGCAGCCAAGATAGTCGGTACACCGGGGAGCTGTTTTTT. Its translation: CASSQDSRYTGELFF.

The sample holds many counts of this clonotype. V is TRBV6-1 and J is TRBJ1-1; D remains ambiguous. The CDR3 runs 14 residues. Trimming removed 1 base from V and 5 bases from J, with 11 bases in between. From germline, CDR1 is MNHNS and CDR2 SASEGT. This CDR3 reads CASSEVTGRTEAFF. The CDR3 DNA reads TGTGCCAGCAGTGAAGTAACCGGGAGGACTGAAGCTTTCTTT.

Ten or more counts support this clonotype. The chain carries TRBV12-3 or TRBV12-4 and TRBJ2-7; D may correspond to TRBD1 or TRBD2 (6 bases each). V lost 4 bases to trimming and J lost 0 bases, with 16 bases between them. This CDR3 has 16 amino acids. The CDR3 sequence: CASSSGRGVSSYEQYF. DNA of the CDR3: TGTGCCAGCAGTTCGGGAAGGGGGGTGAGCTCCTACGAGCAGTACTTC.

At least ten counts were recorded for this clonotype. V is TRBV12-3 or TRBV12-4 and J is TRBJ1-2; D possibly corresponds to TRBD1 (5 bases). Trimming removed 5 bases from V and 6 bases from J, with 16 bases in between. The CDR3 extends over 14 amino acids. CDR3 sequence (DNA): TGTGCCAGCAGTCGGGGGTCGGTTCGACATGGCTACACCTTC. Protein: CASSRGSVRHGYTF.

Many counts were recorded for this clonotype. The rearrangement uses TRBV6-2 or TRBV6-3 and TRBJ2-5; TRBD2 matches 12 bases. V shed 3 bases, J shed 5 bases, and the junction held 7 bases outside the gene matches. The CDR3 spans 16 residues. In germline, CDR1 is MNHEY, CDR2 SVGEGT. CDR3 DNA sequence: TGTGCCAGCAGTTATGGACTAGCGGGGTCCCTTGAGACCCAGTACTTC. The encoded protein is CASSYGLAGSLETQYF.

This clonotype was recorded many times. The chain uses TRBV9 and TRBJ2-5, with 7 nucleotides matching TRBD1. This CDR3 region has 14 residues. With 4 bases clipped from V and 2 bases from J, the junction kept 5 bases outside the gene matches. The germline V gene encodes CDR1 SGDLS and CDR2 YYNGEE. The DNA for the CDR3 is TGTGCCAGCAGCTTACAGGGGCATCAAGAGACCCAGTACTTC. As protein: CASSLQGHQETQYF.

This clonotype was seen at least ten times. The chain couples TRBV15 to TRBJ2-2, with a weak D call TRBD2 (6 bases). Trimming pared 8 bases from V and 8 bases from J, leaving 18 bases between. CDR1 and CDR2 (germline): LNHNV, YYDKDF (reference sequence). The CDR3 spans 14 residues. The CDR3 sequence is CATRRGAVDGELFF. In DNA, the CDR3 is TGTGCCACCCGCCGCGGGGCGGTGGATGGGGAGCTGTTTTTT.

This clonotype came up many times. V is TRBV19 and J is TRBJ2-5; D is unclear. This CDR3 is 13 amino acids long. CDR1 and CDR2 from the germline V gene are LNHDA and SQIVND (reference sequence). Between the trimmed V and J ends, which lost 5 bases and 2 bases, there was a span of 9 bases. DNA for the CDR3: TGTGCCAGTAGTCAACAGAATCAAGAGACCCAGTACTTC. It yields the protein CASSQQNQETQYF.

At least ten counts were recorded for this clonotype. The genes are TRBV2 and TRBJ2-7; 9 bases agree with TRBD2. The CDR3 contains 16 residues. The V gene's germline CDR1 is SNHLY and CDR2 FYNNEI. The J segment lost 6 bases and the V segment lost 4 bases, leaving 13 bases of the junction unmatched. CDR3 sequence reads: CASSGWDSGGSGEQYF. CDR3 coding DNA: TGTGCCAGCAGTGGATGGGATAGCGGGGGTTCGGGCGAGCAGTACTTC.

Regarding this clonotype: Being one base from a much bigger clone, this may be a read error. The chain couples TRBV27 to TRBJ1-5; a possible D gene is TRBD1 (5 bases). The CDR3 sequence is 18 residues long. The germline V gene has CDR1 MNHEY and CDR2 SMNVEV (reference sequence). The CDR3 loop reads CSSSPWQTASGPNQPQHF. CDR3 in DNA: TGTTCCAGCAGCCCCTGGCAGACAGCCTCGGGACCCAATCAGCCCCAGCATTTT.

The table lists this clonotype with many counts. The J gene is TRBJ1-1, the V gene TRBV6-1, with a possible D match to TRBD1 (6 bases). V was clipped by 7 bases and J by 0 bases, with 12 bases between them. Germline V gene sequence: CDR1 MNHNS, CDR2 SASEGT. The CDR3 has 14 residues. CDR3 protein: CASIPGQLNTEAFF. For the CDR3, the DNA is TGTGCCAGCATCCCTGGACAGTTGAACACTGAAGCTTTCTTT.

This clonotype was counted ten times or more. The V and J genes are TRBV20-1 and TRBJ2-7; possibly TRBD1 for D (5 bases). Deletions cut 3 bases from V and 0 bases from J, with 9 bases between. Germline CDR1 reads DFQATT; CDR2 reads SNEGSKA (reference sequence). The CDR3 runs 13 residues. CDR3 residues: CSASPGNSYEQYF. In DNA, the CDR3 is TGCAGTGCTAGCCCAGGGAACTCCTACGAGCAGTACTTC.

In its sample, this clonotype was seen many times. One junction end disagrees with the germline gene, perhaps due to a read error. The V and J genes are TRBV6-5 and TRBJ2-7; possibly TRBD1 or TRBD2 for D (5 bases each). The CDR3 covers 13 residues. Germline-derived CDR1 and CDR2 are MNHEY and SVGAGI. CDR3 sequence reads: CVSSYRTGGEQYF. For the CDR3, the DNA is TGTGTCAGCAGTTACAGGACGGGCGGGGAGCAGTACTTC.

This clonotype was detected many times. V usage is TRBV12-3 or TRBV12-4 and J usage is TRBJ1-1; D possibly corresponds to TRBD1 (6 bases). Trimming took off 6 bases at V and 2 bases at J, with 13 bases between the two ends. CDR3 length equals 14 residues. Here the CDR3 reads CASSYGTLNTEAFF. CDR3 nucleotide sequence: TGTGCCAGCAGCTACGGGACACTCAACACTGAAGCTTTCTTT.

This clonotype occurred many times. J is TRBJ2-7 and V is TRBV20-1, with 12 nucleotides matching TRBD2. This CDR3 comprises 14 residues. Germline V lookup: CDR1 DFQATT, CDR2 SNEGSKA (reference sequence). After removal of 5 bases from V and 4 bases from J, the junction contained 6 bases not matched to a gene. This CDR3 reads CSAGLAGGEYEQYF. As DNA, the CDR3 is TGCAGTGCTGGTCTAGCGGGGGGGGAATACGAGCAGTACTTC.

This clonotype was recorded many times. The CDR3 DNA sequence: TGTGCCAGCAGCCCCGGGGGACAGGGGTCCTATGGCTACACCTTC. Translating it yields CASSPGGQGSYGYTF. The rearrangement links TRBV27 to TRBJ1-2, with 10 bases that match TRBD1. This CDR3 spans 15 amino acids. Trimming at V came to 6 bases and at J to 4 bases, leaving 8 bases not matched to a gene. Germline V lookup: CDR1 MNHEY, CDR2 SMNVEV (reference sequence).

This clonotype was detected a few times. The chain couples TRBV25-1 to TRBJ2-5, with a possible D match to TRBD2 (5 bases). The germline V gene has CDR1 MGHDK and CDR2 SYGVNS. V gave up 7 bases and J gave up 5 bases, with 11 bases separating them. The CDR3 covers 12 residues. In DNA, the CDR3 is TGTGCCAGCACGGGGAGTAAGGAGACCCAGTACTTC. Its translation: CASTGSKETQYF.

The chain couples TRBV30 to TRBJ1-3; D possibly corresponds to TRBD1 (5 bases). This CDR3 has 13 amino acids. The germline CDR1 and CDR2 sequences are GTSNPN and SVGIG (reference sequence). The ends were cut back, 6 bases at V and 1 base at J, with 10 bases in the middle. The DNA for the CDR3 is TGTGCCTGCCCGGGGGGATCTGGAAACACCATATATTTT. It codes for CACPGGSGNTIYF.

This rearrangement joins TRBV2 to TRBJ2-2; no clear D gene. V shed 7 bases and J shed 1 base, with 10 bases lying between them. CDR1 SNHLY and CDR2 FYNNEI come from the germline V gene. This CDR3 spans 14 amino acids. The CDR3 sequence: CASTRALNTGELFF. CDR3 sequence (DNA): TGTGCCAGCACTCGGGCCTTGAACACCGGGGAGCTGTTTTTT.

In this sample, this clonotype turned up many times. The rearrangement links TRBV24-1 to TRBJ1-5, with a tentative D call TRBD1 (6 bases). This CDR3 has 14 amino acids. CDR1 is KGHDR, CDR2 SFDVKD, per germline. Trimming left V 7 bases short and J 4 bases short, with 13 bases between. The CDR3 spells CATRAGGENQPQHF. The DNA for the CDR3 is TGTGCCACCAGGGCCGGGGGCGAGAATCAGCCCCAGCATTTT.

The V gene is TRBV6-5, the J gene TRBJ1-1; D unclear. The CDR3 is 13 amino acids. The V gene lost 2 bases and the J gene lost 7 bases, with 11 bases spanning the gap. The germline V gene encodes CDR1 MNHEY and CDR2 SVGAGI. CDR3 coding DNA: TGTGCCAGCAGTTACCCGGAACAGATTGAAGCTTTCTTT. It specifies CASSYPEQIEAFF.

J is TRBJ1-1 and V is TRBV12-3 or TRBV12-4; TRBD1 aligns across 9 bases. The CDR3 is made up of 18 amino acids. V lost 4 bases and J lost 5; bases outside the gene matches: 17. CDR3 sequence: CASSSGDRDEIKGTEAFF. As DNA, the CDR3 is TGTGCCAGCAGTTCCGGGGACAGGGATGAGATTAAGGGTACTGAAGCTTTCTTT.

The rearrangement links TRBV30 to TRBJ1-3, with a weak D call TRBD1 (6 bases). The CDR3 covers 15 residues. Per germline, CDR1 GTSNPN and CDR2 SVGIG (reference sequence). V lost 4 bases and J 2 bases, leaving 15 bases between the germline ends. CDR3 DNA sequence: TGTGCCTGGACCAATCGCCGGGGGCCTGGAAACACCATATATTTT. Encoded protein: CAWTNRRGPGNTIYF.

A few counts support this clonotype. The V gene is TRBV2, the J gene TRBJ1-2, with D tentatively TRBD1 (6 bases). With 5 bases removed from V and 1 base from J, the gap between germline ends came to 20 bases. Germline V gene lookup returns CDR1 SNHLY and CDR2 FYNNEI. The CDR3 has 17 residues. The CDR3 coding sequence is TGTGCCAGCAGTATCAGGGCCCCAGGGGATATTAACTATGGCTACACCTTC. As protein: CASSIRAPGDINYGYTF.

Only a few counts were recorded for this clonotype. The rearrangement links TRBV12-3 or TRBV12-4 to TRBJ1-6; TRBD1 aligns across 7 bases. Trimming removed 8 bases from V and 7 bases from J; junction bases left unmatched: 5. The CDR3 has 13 residues. CDR3 sequence reads: CASAGGGNSPLHF. CDR3 nucleotides: TGTGCCAGCGCAGGAGGGGGCAATTCACCCCTCCACTTT.

The table lists this clonotype with many counts. CDR3 protein: CASSGLASGELFF. The CDR3 bases are TGTGCCAGCAGCGGACTGGCCAGTGGGGAGCTGTTTTTT. The genes are TRBV2 and TRBJ2-2, with TRBD2 as a possible D gene (5 bases). Germline lookup yields CDR1 SNHLY and CDR2 FYNNEI. V lost 6 bases and J lost 8, with 13 bases in between. This CDR3 has 13 amino acids.

The sample holds a few counts of this clonotype. The chain employs TRBV11-1 and TRBJ2-7, with 8 bases identical to TRBD2. CDR3 length equals 16 residues. Germline V gene data show CDR1 as SGHAT and CDR2 as FQDESV (reference sequence). J was trimmed by 3 bases and V by 4 bases; bases with no gene match: 11. DNA for the CDR3: TGTGCCAGCAGCTCTAACTTCGGACTAGCCGACTACGAGCAGTACTTC. Translated, it gives CASSSNFGLADYEQYF.

This clonotype was counted ten times or more. This may come from a read error, since a much larger clone is one base off. The chain combines TRBV19 with TRBJ1-1; 8 nucleotides line up with TRBD1. V lost 5 bases and J lost 3; bases outside the gene matches: 8. The CDR3 length is 15 residues. Looked up from germline, CDR1 is LNHDA and CDR2 is SQIVND (reference sequence). In nucleotides, the CDR3 is TGTGCCAGTAGTGTCTGGACAGGGAAGGACACTGAAGCTTTCTTT. Translating gives CASSVWTGKDTEAFF.

This clonotype was detected a few times. A much larger clone differs from this one at a single base, so this may be a read error. The chain carries TRBV28 and TRBJ2-2; TRBD1 matches at 8 bases. This CDR3 comprises 14 residues. Germline V gene data show CDR1 as MDHEN and CDR2 as SYDVKM. The CDR3 loop reads CAGSPGGNTGELFF. The CDR3 nucleotides are TGTGCCGGCAGCCCAGGGGGCAACACCGGGGAGCTGTTTTTT.

This chain joins TRBV11-2 and TRBJ2-1; D remains unclear. V lost 0 bases to trimming and J lost 7 bases, with 13 bases between them. The germline CDR1 and CDR2 sequences are SGHAT and FQNNGV. The CDR3 covers 15 residues. CDR3: CASSLDRGYQNEQFF. CDR3 DNA: TGTGCCAGCAGCTTAGACCGCGGATACCAGAATGAGCAGTTCTTC.

Points on this clonotype: A much larger clone lies one base from this, so it may be a read error. The chain joins TRBV30 to TRBJ1-1; D gene ambiguous. V was shortened by 5 bases and J by 2 bases, with 3 bases between the two germline ends. Germline V CDR1 and CDR2: GTSNPN, SVGIG (reference sequence). The CDR3 runs to 10 residues. This chain's CDR3 is CAWGNTEAFF. The CDR3 DNA is TGTGCCTGGGGTAACACTGAAGCTTTCTTT.